This TCR beta chain was identified during a study of T cells in Graves' hyperthyroidism and ophthalmopathy. The CDR3 spans 11 residues. V was pared by 3 bases and J by 8 bases, with 5 bases between. Germline V gene lookup returns CDR1 SGHAT and CDR2 FQNNGV. This clonotype has ten or more counts. The CDR3 regions of TCR beta were amplified from RNA transcripts. HTBI primers drove first-round RT-PCR of the TCR CDR3. TCRdb fed the multiplex PCR reads into MiXCR, producing one record per CDR3 protein. The sample holds 560,000 or so distinct CDR3 sequences, 20% seen once. Each ophthalmopathy patient scored at least 3 on the Clinical Activity Score and at least 4 on NOSPECS grade, with duration under 3 months. The study left out patients who had uncontrolled infection, other autoimmune disease, pregnancy or lactation. Clinical symptoms, serum thyroxine and TRAb, thyroid ultrasound and orbital computed tomography together formed the diagnostic basis.

V usage is TRBV11-2 and J usage is TRBJ2-1; D unresolved. The material sequenced was blood. The receptor's source is a middle-aged man with Graves' ophthalmopathy. The CDR3 coding sequence is TGTGCCAGCAGCTTTCACCATGAGCAGTTCTTC. Its protein is CASSFHHEQFF.